Following are 2 T cell receptor beta chains from one sample sequenced in a study of CD8 T cells in ankylosing spondylitis. Whole-study results and caveats: Blood of patients with ankylosing spondylitis appeared to be characterized by a TCR beta motif of roughly eight highly homologous variants.

No antigen is known for these receptors. TCRdb analysed the 5' RACE reads with MiXCR anew, one entry per CDR3 protein. Of about 450,000 distinct CDR3 sequences listed, roughly 26% are singletons. The sample taken for sequencing was blood, either unsorted or a sorted T cell fraction (not recorded which). The receptors shown here come from a male donor with ankylosing spondylitis.

Only one count was recorded for this clonotype. Its ends do not fully match the called genes, so a read error is possible. J is TRBJ1-3 and V is TRBV6-2 or TRBV6-3; the D is unclear. CDR1 and CDR2 (germline): MNHEY, SVGEGT. This CDR3 region has 11 residues. CDR3: CSSSFGNTIYF. The CDR3 DNA follows: TGTTCCAGCAGTTTCGGAAACACCATATATTTT.

The J gene is TRBJ2-1, the V gene TRBV5-1; 10 bases map to TRBD2. The CDR3 extends over 15 amino acids. V gave up 4 bases and J gave up 9 bases; unmatched junction bases: 10. Germline assignment: CDR1 SGHRS and CDR2 YFSETQ. The CDR3 DNA reads TGCGCCAGCAGCCCTAGGGCTAGCGGGAGTCCTGAGCAGTTCTTC. Protein sequence: CASSPRASGSPEQFF.